Here is one TCR beta chain with its context. In the authors' workflow: Reference gene primer amplification gave estimated nucleated cell counts. Assay: immunoSEQ multiplex PCR; the TCRdb copy retains only in-frame clones and omits some. Clone size and the V and J calls come from that table; the DNA yielded D and trimming. Found here are 37,000 or so clones, approximately 80% of them singletons; the top ten hold around an eighth. This record belongs to a study of blood T cell repertoires in COVID-19. For the study at large: Some COVID-19 samples were acute and others convalescent; all came from the United States, Italy and Spain. PBMCs, B-cell-depleted T cells, or T cells provided the cDNA or gDNA that made up the material.

J was trimmed by 0 bases and V by 5 bases; bases with no gene match: 8. The CDR3 loop spans 19 amino acids. CDR1 and CDR2 (germline): SGHTA, FQGNSA. The receptor comes from a human donor in a cohort sampled during active COVID-19. The V call is TRBV7-2, the J call TRBJ2-1, with 15 bases matching TRBD2. Source material: peripheral blood. CDR3 in DNA: TGTGCCAGCAGCAAGGGACTAGCGGGGGGCTTTAGCTCCTACAATGAGCAGTTCTTC. As protein: CASSKGLAGGFSSYNEQFF. Together with reference TRBV7-2 and TRBJ2-1, the CDR3 gives the full variable domain: GAGVSQSPSNKVTEKGKDVELRCDPISGHTALYWYRQSLGQGLEFLIYFQGNSAPDKSGLPSDRFSAERTGGSVSTLTIQRTQQEDSAVYLCASSKGLAGGFSSYNEQFFGPGTRLTVL.